The present TCR beta chain was sequenced within a study of T-cell reconstitution after alpha-beta-depleted transplantation in children. TCRbeta library construction was performed incorporating unique molecular identifiers. In TCRdb, the PCR reads were re-called with MiXCR into one record per CDR3 protein. Seen here are roughly 200,000 distinct CDR3 sequences, around 7% observed once, and the top ten hold 3% to 3.5%. This clonotype was recorded only once. Being one base from a much bigger clone, this may be a read error. The CDR3 runs 16 residues. Germline values: CDR1 SNHLY, CDR2 FYNNEI. The V end was cut by 4 bases, the J end by 6 bases, with 19 bases between.

This clonotype was sampled from a human donor who donated a stem cell graft to a child with Wiskott-Aldrich syndrome. The chain has TRBV2 and TRBJ2-1; possibly TRBD2 for D (5 bases). The sequenced sample was PBMCs from the stem cell graft donor, obtained from the stem cell graft. The CDR3 is CASSAPKADLTNEQFF. Written as DNA, the CDR3 is TGTGCCAGCAGTGCCCCTAAAGCGGACCTAACCAATGAGCAGTTCTTC.